The T cell receptor beta chain under discussion was sequenced for a study of cytomegalovirus exposure and HLA in healthy donors. Germline CDR1 and CDR2: SGHTA and FQGNSA. The trim removed 5 bases at V and 7 bases at J, leaving 6 bases unmatched. The length of the CDR3 is 14 residues. In the PCR, 60 Vbeta and 13 Jbeta primers were used. The assay was immunoSEQ multiplex PCR, and TCRdb's table has in-frame clones only and misses some. Found here are fewer than 140,000 clones, 75% of them singletons; the top ten hold around 2.6%. The sequence was collected from a male donor in good health and CMV-seropositive. Source material: PBMCs. The chain carries TRBV7-2 and TRBJ2-5; 11 bases are shared with TRBD2. The CDR3 here is CASSPQTSGTTQYF. CDR3 DNA sequence: TGTGCCAGCAGCCCTCAGACTAGCGGGACGACCCAGTACTTC.